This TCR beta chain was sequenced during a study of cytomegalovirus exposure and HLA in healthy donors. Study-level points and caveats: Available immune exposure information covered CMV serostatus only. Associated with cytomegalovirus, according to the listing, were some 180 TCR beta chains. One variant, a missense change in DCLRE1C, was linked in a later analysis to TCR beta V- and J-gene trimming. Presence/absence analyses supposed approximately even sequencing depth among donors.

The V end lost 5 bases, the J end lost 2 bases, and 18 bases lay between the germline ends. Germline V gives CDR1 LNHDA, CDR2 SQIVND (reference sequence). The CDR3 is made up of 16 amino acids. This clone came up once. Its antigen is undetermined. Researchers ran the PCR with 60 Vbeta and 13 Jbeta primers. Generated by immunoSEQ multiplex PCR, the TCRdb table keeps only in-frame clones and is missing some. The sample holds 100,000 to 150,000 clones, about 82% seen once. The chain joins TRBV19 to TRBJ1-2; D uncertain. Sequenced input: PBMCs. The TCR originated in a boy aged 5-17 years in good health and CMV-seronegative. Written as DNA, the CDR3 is TGTGCCAGTAGTCCTAGTGGCGGGCGAGCAAACTATGGCTACACCTTC. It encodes CASSPSGGRANYGYTF.